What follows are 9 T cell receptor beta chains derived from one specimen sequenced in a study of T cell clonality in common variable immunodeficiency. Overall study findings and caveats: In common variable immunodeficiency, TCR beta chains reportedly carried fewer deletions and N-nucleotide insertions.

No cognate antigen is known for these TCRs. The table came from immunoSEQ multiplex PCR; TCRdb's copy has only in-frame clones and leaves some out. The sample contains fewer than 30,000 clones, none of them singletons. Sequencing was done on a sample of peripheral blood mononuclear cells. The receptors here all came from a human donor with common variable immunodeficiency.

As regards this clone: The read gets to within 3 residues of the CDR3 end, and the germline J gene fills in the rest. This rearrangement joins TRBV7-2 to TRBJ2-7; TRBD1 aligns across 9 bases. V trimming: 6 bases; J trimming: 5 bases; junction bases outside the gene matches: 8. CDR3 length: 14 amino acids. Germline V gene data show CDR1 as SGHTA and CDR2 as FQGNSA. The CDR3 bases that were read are TGTGCCAGCAGGCAGGACAGGGGAGGAAACGAG. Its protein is CASRQDRGGNE. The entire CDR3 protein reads CASRQDRGGNEQYF.

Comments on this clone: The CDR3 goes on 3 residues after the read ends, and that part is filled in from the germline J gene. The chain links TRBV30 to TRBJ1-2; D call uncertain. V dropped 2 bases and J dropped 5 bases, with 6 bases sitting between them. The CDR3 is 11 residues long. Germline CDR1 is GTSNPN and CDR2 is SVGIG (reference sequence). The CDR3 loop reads CAWSTGYGYTF. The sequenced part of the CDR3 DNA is TGTGCCTGGAGTACGGGTTATGGC.

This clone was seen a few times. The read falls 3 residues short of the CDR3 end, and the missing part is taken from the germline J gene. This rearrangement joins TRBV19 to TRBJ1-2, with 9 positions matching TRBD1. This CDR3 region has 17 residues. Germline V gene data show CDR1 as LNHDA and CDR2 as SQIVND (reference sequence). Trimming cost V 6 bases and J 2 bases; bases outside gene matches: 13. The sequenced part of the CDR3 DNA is TGTGCCAGTAGCACAATCCTACGGACAGGGGCCAACTATGGC. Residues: CASSTILRTGANYG. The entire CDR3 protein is CASSTILRTGANYGYTF.

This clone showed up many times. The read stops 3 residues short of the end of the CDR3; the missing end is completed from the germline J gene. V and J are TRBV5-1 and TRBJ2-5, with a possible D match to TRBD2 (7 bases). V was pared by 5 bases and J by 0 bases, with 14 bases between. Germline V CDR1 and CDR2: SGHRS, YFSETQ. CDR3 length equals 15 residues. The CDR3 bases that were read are TGCGCCAGCAGACCGACGGGGGGCAACCAAGAGACC. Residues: CASRPTGGNQET. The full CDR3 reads CASRPTGGNQETQYF.

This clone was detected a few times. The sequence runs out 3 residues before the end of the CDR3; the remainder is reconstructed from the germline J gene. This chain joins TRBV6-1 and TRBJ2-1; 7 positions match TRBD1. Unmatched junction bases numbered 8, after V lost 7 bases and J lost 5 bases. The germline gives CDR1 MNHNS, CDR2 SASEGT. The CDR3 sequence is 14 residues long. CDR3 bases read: TGTGCCAGCAATGAGGGGGCAGGCGACAATGAG. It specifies CASNEGAGDNE. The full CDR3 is CASNEGAGDNEQFF.

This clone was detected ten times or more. Partial CDR3 DNA: TGTGCCAGCTCACCACCGGCGGGGGATTACCAAGAGACC. As protein: CASSPPAGDYQET. The whole CDR3 sequence is CASSPPAGDYQETQYF. J is TRBJ2-5 and V is TRBV18, with 7 nucleotides matching TRBD2. The sequence runs out 3 residues before the end of the CDR3; the remainder is reconstructed from the germline J gene. V lost 0 bases and J lost 0; bases outside the gene matches: 4. Germline CDR1 KGHSH, CDR2 LQKENI. CDR3 length equals 16 residues. The whole variable domain, filled in from reference TRBV18 and TRBJ2-5, reads NAGVMQNPRHLVRRRGQEARLRCSPMKGHSHVYWYRQLPEEGLKFMVYLQKENIIDESGMPKERFSAEFPKEGPSILRIQQVVRGDSAAYFCASSPPAGDYQETQYFGPGTRLLVL.

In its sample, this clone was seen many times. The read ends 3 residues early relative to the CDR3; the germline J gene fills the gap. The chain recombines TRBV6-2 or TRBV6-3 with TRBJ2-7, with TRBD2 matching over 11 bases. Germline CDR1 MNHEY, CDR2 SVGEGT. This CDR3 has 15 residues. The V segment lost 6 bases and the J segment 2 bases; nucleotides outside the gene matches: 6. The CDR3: CASRLASGGTYEQYF. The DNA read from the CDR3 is TGTGCCAGCAGGTTGGCTAGCGGGGGGACCTACGAG.

CDR3 residues: CASSYPLPTVSTDTQYF. The DNA read from the CDR3 is TGTGCCAGCAGTTATCCCCTCCCGACAGTTAGCACAGATACG. The J gene is TRBJ2-3, the V gene TRBV6-2 or TRBV6-3, with a weak D call TRBD1 (5 bases). Coverage ceases 3 residues before the CDR3 finishes, and the germline J gene fills in the end. Germline values: CDR1 MNHEY, CDR2 SVGEGT. This CDR3 has 17 residues. V lost 3 bases and J lost 0, with 16 bases in between.

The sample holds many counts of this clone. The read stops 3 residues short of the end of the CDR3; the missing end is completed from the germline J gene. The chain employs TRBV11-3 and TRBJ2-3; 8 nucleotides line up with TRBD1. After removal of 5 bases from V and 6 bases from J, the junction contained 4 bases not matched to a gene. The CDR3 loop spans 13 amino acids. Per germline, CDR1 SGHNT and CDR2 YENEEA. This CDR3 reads CASSPGQGDTQYF. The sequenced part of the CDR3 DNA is TGTGCCAGCAGCCCTGGACAGGGCGATACG. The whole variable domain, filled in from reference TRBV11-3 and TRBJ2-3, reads EAGVVQSPRYKIIEKKQPVAFWCNPISGHNTLYWYLQNLGQGPELLIRYENEEAVDDSQLPKDRFSAERLKGVDSTLKIQPAELGDSAVYLCASSPGQGDTQYFGPGTRLTVL.